These 10 T cell receptor beta chains were all obtained from the same sample, sequenced in a study of response to subunit inactivated influenza vaccine. TCRdb independently ran MiXCR on the RT-PCR reads; one entry per CDR3 protein. The table includes around 580,000 distinct CDR3 sequences, 13% to 15% detected once. Sequenced material: PBMCs from blood, taken roughly 13 days after vaccination. The receptors stem from a man aged 45-60 years who received an inactivated influenza vaccine.

V gene TRBV4-3 combines with J gene TRBJ2-2, with TRBD1 matching over 9 bases. V shed 1 base, J shed 2 bases, and the junction held 14 bases outside the gene matches. CDR1 and CDR2 from the germline V gene are LGHNA and YSLEER. There are 20 residues in the CDR3. The CDR3 is CASSQALINPGQGNTGELFF. The CDR3 coding sequence is TGCGCCAGCAGCCAAGCACTAATAAATCCGGGACAGGGCAACACCGGGGAGCTGTTTTTT.

This clonotype was picked up a small number of times. V gene TRBV6-2 or TRBV6-3 combines with J gene TRBJ1-2; possibly TRBD1 for D (5 bases). The ends were cut back, 4 bases at V and 4 bases at J, with 13 bases in the middle. The CDR3 spans 14 residues. CDR1 and CDR2 (germline): MNHEY, SVGEGT. The CDR3 spells CASSSGWGSYGYTF. Written as DNA, the CDR3 is TGTGCCAGCAGTTCGGGTTGGGGGAGCTATGGCTACACCTTC.

This clonotype was counted only a few times. The chain couples TRBV20-1 to TRBJ2-1; tentative D call: TRBD2 (5 bases). Trimming stripped 5 bases from V and 8 bases from J, with 16 bases between. CDR3 length equals 13 residues. Germline V CDR1 and CDR2: DFQATT, SNEGSKA (reference sequence). Here the CDR3 DNA reads TGCAGTGCTCAACGGGGATTCCTCGATGAGCAGTTCTTC. Translated: CSAQRGFLDEQFF.

This clonotype showed up just a few times. The chain has TRBV7-9 and TRBJ1-5; 9 nucleotides agree with TRBD1. The germline CDR1 and CDR2 sequences are SEHNR and FQNEAQ (reference sequence). The CDR3 is made up of 14 amino acids. The V gene end was trimmed by 6 bases and the J gene end by 5 bases; junction bases not matched to a gene: 5. The CDR3 DNA is TGTGCCAGCAGTCGACAGGGGGTTGATCAGCCCCAGCATTTT. Translated, it gives CASSRQGVDQPQHF.

This sequence joins TRBV7-7 and TRBJ2-3; D might be TRBD2 (6 bases). The CDR3 length is 15 residues. Trimming cost V 3 bases and J 4 bases, with 14 bases left between them. Germline CDR1 is SSHAT and CDR2 is FNYEAQ (reference sequence). This CDR3 reads CASSLFVGDSDTQYF. In DNA, the CDR3 is TGTGCCAGCAGCTTGTTTGTAGGGGACTCAGATACGCAGTATTTT.

V is TRBV30 and J is TRBJ2-7; D gene uncertain. CDR1 and CDR2 (germline): GTSNPN, SVGIG (reference sequence). Trimming shortened V by 2 bases and J by 6 bases, and 14 bases separated the two germline ends. This CDR3 has 13 amino acids. CDR3 loop: CAWSYRVDGEQYF. The CDR3 DNA is TGTGCCTGGAGTTATCGGGTGGATGGCGAGCAGTACTTC.

This clonotype has more than one count but fewer than ten. The chain uses TRBV5-1 and TRBJ2-5, with 10 bases that match TRBD2. The trim removed 2 bases at V and 5 bases at J, leaving 9 bases unmatched. The CDR3 extends over 16 amino acids. Germline lookup yields CDR1 SGHRS and CDR2 YFSETQ. CDR3 loop: CASSFHPGLASETQYF. The DNA of the CDR3 is TGCGCCAGCAGCTTCCATCCGGGACTAGCGAGCGAGACCCAGTACTTC. The whole variable domain, filled in from reference TRBV5-1 and TRBJ2-5, reads KAGVTQTPRYLIKTRGQQVTLSCSPISGHRSVSWYQQTPGQGLQFLFEYFSETQRNKGNFPGRFSGRQFSNSRSEMNVSTLELGDSALYLCASSFHPGLASETQYFGPGTRLLVL.

The chain links TRBV3-1 to TRBJ2-3, with D unclear. This CDR3 has 15 residues. Trimming pared 1 base from V and 5 bases from J, leaving 13 bases between. CDR1 LGHDT and CDR2 YNNKEL come from the germline V gene (reference sequence). The CDR3 nucleotides are TGTGCCAGCAGCCAAGGGGAAGCTCGAGTAGATACGCAGTATTTT. Amino acid sequence: CASSQGEARVDTQYF.

J is TRBJ2-2 and V is TRBV20-1; 9 bases line up with TRBD2. J lost 5 bases, V lost 1 base, and 11 bases had no gene match. The CDR3 loop spans 17 amino acids. The germline gives CDR1 DFQATT, CDR2 SNEGSKA (reference sequence). The chain's CDR3 is CSARGDLAGAGTGELFF. The CDR3 region has the DNA TGCAGTGCTAGAGGGGACTTAGCGGGGGCTGGTACCGGGGAGCTGTTTTTT.

This clonotype was seen more than once but under ten times. The genes are TRBV6-1 and TRBJ1-6; the match to TRBD1 covers 9 bases. In germline, CDR1 is MNHNS, CDR2 SASEGT. J lost 6 bases, V lost 6 bases, and 3 bases had no gene match. The CDR3 is 14 residues long. The CDR3 DNA is TGTGCCAGCAGCTGGACAGGGGCTAATTCACCCCTCCACTTT. This sequence encodes CASSWTGANSPLHF.